The clone carrying this T cell receptor beta chain was seen only a few times. Its antigen is not known. This sample was included in a study of post-analysis software for immune sequencing data. Study-wide points: Samples made in the same batch grouped tightly together by F measure. Comparison with controls showed significantly lower normalized Chao1 diversity in multiple sclerosis patients. Relative to controls, patients had about five TRBV segments at higher frequency, with TRBV5-6, TRBV5-1 and TRBV20-1 among these.

V was trimmed by 5 bases and J by 8 bases, leaving 26 bases between them. Germline CDR1 SGHRS, CDR2 YFSETQ. The CDR3 loop spans 16 amino acids. Unique molecular identifiers were carried by the TCR beta cDNA libraries. Via MiXCR, TCRdb re-called the PCR reads, giving one row per CDR3 protein. The table includes fewer than 850,000 distinct CDR3 sequences, approximately 44% detected once. This sequence joins TRBV5-1 and TRBJ2-7; D unresolved. Sequences were obtained from blood. This receptor was taken from a girl aged 10 to 17 with multiple sclerosis. DNA of the CDR3: TGCGCCAGCAGTCCCCTGGGATCGGACGGCGGCCGCCAGCAGTACTTC. Its translation is CASSPLGSDGGRQQYF.